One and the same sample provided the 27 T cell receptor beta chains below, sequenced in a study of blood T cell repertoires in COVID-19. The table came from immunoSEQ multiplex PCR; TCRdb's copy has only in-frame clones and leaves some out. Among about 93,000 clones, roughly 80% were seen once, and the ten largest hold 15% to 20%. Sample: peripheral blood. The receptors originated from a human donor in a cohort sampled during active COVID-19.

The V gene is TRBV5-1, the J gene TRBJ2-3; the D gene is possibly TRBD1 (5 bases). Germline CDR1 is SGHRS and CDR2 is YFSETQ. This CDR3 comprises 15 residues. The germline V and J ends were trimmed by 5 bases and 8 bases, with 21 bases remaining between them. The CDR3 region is CASRLQDNHRGTQYF. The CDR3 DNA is TGCGCCAGCAGACTACAGGACAACCACAGAGGTACGCAGTATTTT.

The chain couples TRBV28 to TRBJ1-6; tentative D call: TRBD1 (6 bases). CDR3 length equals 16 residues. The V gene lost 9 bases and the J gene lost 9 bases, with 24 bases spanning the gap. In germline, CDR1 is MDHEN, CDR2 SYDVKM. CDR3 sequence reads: CASISPSRGRVSPLHF. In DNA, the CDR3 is TGTGCCAGTATTTCCCCCTCGCGGGGGCGGGTTTCACCCCTCCACTTT. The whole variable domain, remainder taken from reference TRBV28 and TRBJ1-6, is DVKVTQSSRYLVKRTGEKVFLECVQDMDHENMFWYRQDPGLGLRLIYFSYDVKMKEKGDIPEGYSVSREKKERFSLILESASTNQTSMYLCASISPSRGRVSPLHFGNGTRLTVT.

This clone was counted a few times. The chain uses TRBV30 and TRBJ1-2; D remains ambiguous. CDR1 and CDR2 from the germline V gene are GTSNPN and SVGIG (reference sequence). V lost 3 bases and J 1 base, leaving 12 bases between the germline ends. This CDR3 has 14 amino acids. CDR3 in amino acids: CAWSFPVLNYGYTF. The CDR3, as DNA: TGTGCCTGGAGCTTCCCCGTCCTTAACTATGGCTACACCTTC.

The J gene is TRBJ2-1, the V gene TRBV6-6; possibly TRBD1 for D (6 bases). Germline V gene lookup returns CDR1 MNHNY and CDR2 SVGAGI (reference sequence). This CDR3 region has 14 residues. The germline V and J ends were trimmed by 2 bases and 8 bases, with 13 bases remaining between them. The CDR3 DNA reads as TGTGCCAGCAGTTACAGCTGGGGGCGCGATGAGCAGTTCTTC. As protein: CASSYSWGRDEQFF.

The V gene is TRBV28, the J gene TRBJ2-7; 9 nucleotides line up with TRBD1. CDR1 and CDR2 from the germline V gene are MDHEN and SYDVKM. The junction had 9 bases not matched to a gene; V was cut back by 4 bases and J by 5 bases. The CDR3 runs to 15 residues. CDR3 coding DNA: TGTGCCAGCAGTTCCGGGACAGGGAGTATCCACGAGCAGTACTTC. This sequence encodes CASSSGTGSIHEQYF.

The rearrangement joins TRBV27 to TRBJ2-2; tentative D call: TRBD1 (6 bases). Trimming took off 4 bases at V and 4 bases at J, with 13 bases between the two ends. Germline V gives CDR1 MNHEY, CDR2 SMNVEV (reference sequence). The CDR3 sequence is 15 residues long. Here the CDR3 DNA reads TGTGCCAGCAGTTCCATGGACAGAAGCACCGGGGAGCTGTTTTTT. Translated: CASSSMDRSTGELFF.

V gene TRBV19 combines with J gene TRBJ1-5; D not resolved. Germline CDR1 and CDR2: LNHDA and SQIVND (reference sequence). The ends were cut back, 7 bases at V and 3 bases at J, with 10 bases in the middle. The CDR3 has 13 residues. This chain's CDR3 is CASTGNHNQPQHF. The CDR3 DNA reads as TGTGCCAGTACGGGGAATCACAATCAGCCCCAGCATTTT.

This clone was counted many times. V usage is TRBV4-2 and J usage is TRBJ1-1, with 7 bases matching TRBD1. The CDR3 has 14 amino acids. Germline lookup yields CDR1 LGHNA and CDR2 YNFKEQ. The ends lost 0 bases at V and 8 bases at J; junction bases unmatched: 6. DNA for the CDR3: TGTGCCAGCAGCCAAGATCCAGGACAGGCGGAAGCTTTCTTT. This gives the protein CASSQDPGQAEAFF.

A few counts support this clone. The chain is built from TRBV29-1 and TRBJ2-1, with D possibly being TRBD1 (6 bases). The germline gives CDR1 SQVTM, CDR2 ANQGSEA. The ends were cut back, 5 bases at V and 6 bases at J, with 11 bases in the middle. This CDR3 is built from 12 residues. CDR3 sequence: CSVRSQGNEQFF. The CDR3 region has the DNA TGCAGCGTTCGGTCACAGGGCAATGAGCAGTTCTTC.

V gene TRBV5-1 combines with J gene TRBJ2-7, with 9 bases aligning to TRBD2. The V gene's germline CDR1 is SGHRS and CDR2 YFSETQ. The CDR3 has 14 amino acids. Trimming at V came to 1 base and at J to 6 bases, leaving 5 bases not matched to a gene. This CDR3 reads CASSLSAGGGEQYF. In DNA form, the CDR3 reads TGCGCCAGCAGCTTGTCAGCGGGGGGTGGCGAGCAGTACTTC.

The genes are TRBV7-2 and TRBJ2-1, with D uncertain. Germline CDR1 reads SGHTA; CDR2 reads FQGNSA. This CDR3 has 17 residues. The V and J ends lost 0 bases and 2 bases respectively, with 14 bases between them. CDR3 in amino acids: CASSLARSALTYNEQFF. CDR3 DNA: TGTGCCAGCAGCTTAGCCCGTTCAGCGTTGACCTACAATGAGCAGTTCTTC.

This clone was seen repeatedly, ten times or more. The CDR3 nucleotides are TGTGCCAGCAGCCAATCGGGACAGGGGGCTGGTGGCTACACCTTC. As protein: CASSQSGQGAGGYTF. The V call is TRBV16, the J call TRBJ1-2; 12 bases match TRBD1. CDR1 KGHSY and CDR2 FQNENV come from the germline V gene. After removal of 0 bases from V and 7 bases from J, the junction contained 3 bases not matched to a gene. The CDR3 consists of 15 residues.

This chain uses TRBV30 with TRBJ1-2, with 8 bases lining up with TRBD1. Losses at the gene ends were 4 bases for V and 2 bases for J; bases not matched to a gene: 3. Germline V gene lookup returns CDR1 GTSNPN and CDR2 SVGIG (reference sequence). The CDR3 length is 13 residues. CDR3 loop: CAWTGGPNYGYTF. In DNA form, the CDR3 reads TGTGCCTGGACAGGGGGCCCAAACTATGGCTACACCTTC.

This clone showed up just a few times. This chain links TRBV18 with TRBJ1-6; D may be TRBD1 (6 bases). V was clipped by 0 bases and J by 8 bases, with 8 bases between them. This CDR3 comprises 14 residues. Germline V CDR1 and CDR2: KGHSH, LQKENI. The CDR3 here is CASSPPAGDSPLHF. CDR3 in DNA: TGTGCCAGCTCACCACCGGCAGGGGATTCACCCCTCCACTTT.

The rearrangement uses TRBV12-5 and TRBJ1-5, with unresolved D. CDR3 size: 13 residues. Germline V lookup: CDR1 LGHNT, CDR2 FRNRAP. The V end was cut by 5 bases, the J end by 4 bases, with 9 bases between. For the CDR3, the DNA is TGTGCTAGTGGTCCCACGGTGAATCAGCCCCAGCATTTT. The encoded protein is CASGPTVNQPQHF. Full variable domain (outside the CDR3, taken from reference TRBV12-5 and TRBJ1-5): DARVTQTPRHKVTEMGQEVTMRCQPILGHNTVFWYRQTMMQGLELLAYFRNRAPLDDSGMPKDRFSAEMPDATLATLKIQPSEPRDSAVYFCASGPTVNQPQHFGDGTRLSIL.

The CDR3 DNA follows: TGTGCCAGCTCACCACGGACAGGGCAATACGAGCAGTACTTC. Amino acids: CASSPRTGQYEQYF. The chain combines TRBV18 with TRBJ2-7; 8 nucleotides match TRBD1. CDR3 length equals 14 residues. Per germline, CDR1 KGHSH and CDR2 LQKENI. V dropped 1 base and J dropped 4; count of bases not matched to a gene: 3.

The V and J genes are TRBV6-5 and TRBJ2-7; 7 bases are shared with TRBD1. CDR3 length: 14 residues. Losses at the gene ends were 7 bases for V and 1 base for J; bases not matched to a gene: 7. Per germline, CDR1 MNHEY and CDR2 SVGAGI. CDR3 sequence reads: CASTQTGLSYEQYF. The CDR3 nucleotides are TGTGCCAGCACCCAGACAGGGCTTTCCTACGAGCAGTACTTC.

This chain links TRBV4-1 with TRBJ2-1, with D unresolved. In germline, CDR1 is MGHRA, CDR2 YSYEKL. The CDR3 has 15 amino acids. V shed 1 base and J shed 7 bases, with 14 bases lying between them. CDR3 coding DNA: TGCGCCAGCAGCCAAGCCCCCATTGCGCGAAATGAGCAGTTCTTC. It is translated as CASSQAPIARNEQFF.

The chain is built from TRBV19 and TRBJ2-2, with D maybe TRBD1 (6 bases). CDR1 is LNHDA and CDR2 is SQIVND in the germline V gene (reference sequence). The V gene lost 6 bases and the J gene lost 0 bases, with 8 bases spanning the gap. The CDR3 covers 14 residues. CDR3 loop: CASRQGTNTGELFF. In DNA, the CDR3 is TGTGCCAGTAGGCAGGGGACGAACACCGGGGAGCTGTTTTTT.

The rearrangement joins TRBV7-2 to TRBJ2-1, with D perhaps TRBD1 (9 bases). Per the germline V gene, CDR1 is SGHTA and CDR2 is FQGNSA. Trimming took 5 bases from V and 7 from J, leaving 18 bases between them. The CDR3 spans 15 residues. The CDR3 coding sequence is TGTGCCAGCAGCCGGGACAGGGCTAGCGGGAATGAGCAGTTCTTC. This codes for CASSRDRASGNEQFF.

DNA of the CDR3: TGTGCCAGTAGAAGGACTAGCGGGACCCACGAGCAGTACTTC. Amino acids: CASRRTSGTHEQYF. The chain uses TRBV19 and TRBJ2-7; 12 nucleotides align to TRBD2. Trimming took 6 bases from V and 5 from J; bases not matched to a gene: 5. The CDR3 is made up of 14 amino acids. Germline V gene lookup returns CDR1 LNHDA and CDR2 SQIVND (reference sequence).

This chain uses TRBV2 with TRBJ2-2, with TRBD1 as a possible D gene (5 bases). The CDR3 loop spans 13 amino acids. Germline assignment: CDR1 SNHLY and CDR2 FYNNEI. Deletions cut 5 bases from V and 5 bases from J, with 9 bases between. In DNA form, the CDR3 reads TGTGCCAGCAGTAACCCAGGGACCGGGGAGCTGTTTTTT. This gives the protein CASSNPGTGELFF.

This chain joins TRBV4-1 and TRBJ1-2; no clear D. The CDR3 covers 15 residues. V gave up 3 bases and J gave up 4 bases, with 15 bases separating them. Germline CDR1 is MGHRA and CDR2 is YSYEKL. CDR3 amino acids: CASSQRTEDPYGYTF. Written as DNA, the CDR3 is TGCGCCAGCAGCCAGCGGACGGAGGACCCCTATGGCTACACCTTC.

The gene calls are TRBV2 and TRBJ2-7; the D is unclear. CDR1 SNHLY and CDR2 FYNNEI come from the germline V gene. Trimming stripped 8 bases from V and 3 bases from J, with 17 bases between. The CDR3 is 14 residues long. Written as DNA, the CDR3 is TGTGCCAGCGGAAGACTCACGTCCGGCTACGAGCAGTACTTC. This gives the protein CASGRLTSGYEQYF.

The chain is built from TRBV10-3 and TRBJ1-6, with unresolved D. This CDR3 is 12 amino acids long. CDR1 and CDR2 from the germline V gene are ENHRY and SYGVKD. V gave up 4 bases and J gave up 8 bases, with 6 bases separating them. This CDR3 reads CAISGLDSPLHF. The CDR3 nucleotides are TGTGCCATCAGTGGGCTGGATTCACCCCTCCACTTT.

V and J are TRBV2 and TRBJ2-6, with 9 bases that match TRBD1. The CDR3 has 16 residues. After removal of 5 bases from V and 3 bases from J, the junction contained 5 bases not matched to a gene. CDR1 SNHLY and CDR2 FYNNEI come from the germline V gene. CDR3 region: CASSLQGAGGANVLTF. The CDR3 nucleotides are TGTGCCAGCAGTCTACAGGGGGCGGGTGGGGCCAACGTCCTGACTTTC.

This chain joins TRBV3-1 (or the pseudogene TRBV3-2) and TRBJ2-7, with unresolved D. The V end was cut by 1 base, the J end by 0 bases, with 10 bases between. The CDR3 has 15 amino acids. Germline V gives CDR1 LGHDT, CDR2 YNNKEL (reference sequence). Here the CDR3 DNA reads TGTGCCAGCAGCCAAGGACTCTCAAGCTCCTACGAGCAGTACTTC. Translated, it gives CASSQGLSSSYEQYF.